A selection of T cell receptor beta chains follows, all from one sample in a study of T cells in Graves' hyperthyroidism and ophthalmopathy. TCRdb ran MiXCR on the multiplex PCR reads and lists one entry per CDR3 protein. The sample has 450,000 to 700,000 distinct CDR3 sequences; roughly 50% are singletons. Sequenced material: peripheral blood or thyroid tissue (not recorded which). These TCRs come from a woman aged 18 to 35 with Graves' hyperthyroidism. The CDR3 runs from the conserved cysteine through the conserved F or W. D genes are given only for firm matches. Clone size is given for some rows only: seen once, a few or many times, or a class if the clone is expanded.

j_gene	abundance	d_gene	v_gene	CDR3nt	CDR3aa
TRBJ2-3	-	-	TRBV12-3/TRBV12-4	TGTGCCAGCGGATCAAGTCGGGGCACAGATACGCAGTATTTT	CASGSSRGTDTQYF
TRBJ2-1	-	TRBD2	TRBV7-2	TGCGCCAGCGGCCAAGATGGGGTGGCGGGACTAGCGGGAGTTCGTGAGCAGTTCTTC	CASGQDGVAGLAGVREQFF
TRBJ2-7	-	TRBD1	TRBV3-1	TGTGCCAGCAGCCAAGTGACGGGACAGGGCTCCTACGAGCAGTACTTC	CASSQVTGQGSYEQYF
TRBJ2-2	-	TRBD1	TRBV20-1	TGCAGTGCTAGGGACAGGGCTGGGGAGCTGTTTTTT	CSARDRAGELFF
TRBJ1-5	-	-	TRBV10-3	TGTGCCACCGATCAGGGAAGCTCGGGGGAGACCCAGCATTTT	CATDQGSSGETQHF
TRBJ2-5	many	-	TRBV20-1	TGCAGTGCCCAGCCCGGGGGAGAGACCCAGTACTTC	CSAQPGGETQYF
TRBJ1-2	-	TRBD1	TRBV15	TGTGCCACCAGCATCGGGGACAGTGACAGTGGCTACACCTTC	CATSIGDSDSGYTF
TRBJ1-2	-	TRBD1	TRBV7-9	TGTGCCAGCAGCTTGGTAGGGACAGGGGCAGATGGCTACACCTTC	CASSLVGTGADGYTF
TRBJ2-5	many	-	TRBV13	TGTGCCAGCAGCCCTAGTCCAGAGGAGACCCAGTACTTC	CASSPSPEETQYF
TRBJ1-4	many	TRBD1	TRBV2	TGTGCCAGCAGTGAAGGGGGACAGGGTCAAGAAAAACTGTTTTTT	CASSEGGQGQEKLFF
TRBJ2-7	few	TRBD2	TRBV7-9	TGTGCTAGCGGGAGCACCTACGAGCAGTACTTC	CASGSTYEQYF